This T cell receptor (beta chain) is from a study of OX40 agonist ivuxolimab in advanced cancers. Background on the study: Age averaged 60 years (range roughly 23 to 79), and around 87% were male.

With regard to this clone: Its antigen is unknown.

Study results and caveats: Expanded clones were, on average, more numerous in CD8+ T cells than in CD4+.

The table came from immunoSEQ multiplex PCR; TCRdb's copy has only in-frame clones and leaves some out. The data show about 68,000 clones, with 70% to 90% seen just once and around 0.68% held by the top ten. This clonotype was sampled from an adult with an advanced solid tumor such as melanoma, head and neck, liver or kidney cancer. Here the sequenced sample was CD4+ or CD8+ T cells sorted from blood, taken in a trial of the OX40 agonist ivuxolimab.

The chain's CDR3 is CATSRRAGSYQPQHF. DNA of the CDR3: TGTGCCACCAGCAGGCGTGCAGGTTCCTATCAGCCCCAGCATTTT. The chain carries TRBV15 and TRBJ1-5; D is ambiguous. The CDR3 spans 15 residues. Trimming shortened V by 3 bases and J by 5 bases, and 14 bases separated the two germline ends. Germline CDR1 LNHNV, CDR2 YYDKDF (reference sequence).